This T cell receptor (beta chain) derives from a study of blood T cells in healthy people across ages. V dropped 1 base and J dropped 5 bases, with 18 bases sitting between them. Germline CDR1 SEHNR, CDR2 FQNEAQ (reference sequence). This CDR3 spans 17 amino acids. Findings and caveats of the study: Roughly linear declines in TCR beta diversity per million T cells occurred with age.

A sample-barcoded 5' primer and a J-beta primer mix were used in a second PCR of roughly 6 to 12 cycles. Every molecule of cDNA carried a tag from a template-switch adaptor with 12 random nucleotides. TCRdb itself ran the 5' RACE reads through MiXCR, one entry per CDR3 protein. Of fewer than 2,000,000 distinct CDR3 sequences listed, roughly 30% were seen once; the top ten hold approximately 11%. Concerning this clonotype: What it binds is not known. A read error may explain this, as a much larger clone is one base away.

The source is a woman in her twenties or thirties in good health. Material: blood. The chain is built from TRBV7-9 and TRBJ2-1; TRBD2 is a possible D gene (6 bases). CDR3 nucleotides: TGTGCCAGCAGCTTAGTTCGACGCGGGAAGAACAACAATGAGCAGTTCTTC. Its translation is CASSLVRRGKNNNEQFF. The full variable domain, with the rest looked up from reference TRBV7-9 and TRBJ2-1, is DTGVSQNPRHKITKRGQNVTFRCDPISEHNRLYWYRQTLGQGPEFLTYFQNEAQLEKSRLLSDRFSAERPKGSFSTLEIQRTEQGDSAMYLCASSLVRRGKNNNEQFFGPGTRLTVL.